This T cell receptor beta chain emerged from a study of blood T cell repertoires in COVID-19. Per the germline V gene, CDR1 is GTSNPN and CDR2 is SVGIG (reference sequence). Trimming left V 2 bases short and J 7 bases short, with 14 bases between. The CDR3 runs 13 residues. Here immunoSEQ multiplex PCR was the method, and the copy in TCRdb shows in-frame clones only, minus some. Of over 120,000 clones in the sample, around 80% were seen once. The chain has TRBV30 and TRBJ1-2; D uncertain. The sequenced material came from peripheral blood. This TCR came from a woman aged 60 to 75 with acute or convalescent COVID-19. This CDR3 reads CAWSTALRGGYTF. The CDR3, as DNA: TGTGCCTGGAGTACGGCACTCCGGGGTGGCTACACCTTC.